The 12 T cell receptor beta chains presented below share a single source sample, sequenced in a study of blood T cell repertoires in COVID-19. Sequencing used immunoSEQ multiplex PCR; TCRdb keeps in-frame clones, though not all of them. The sample carries about 220,000 clones, around 84% recorded once. The specimen sequenced was peripheral blood. These receptors all stem from a woman aged 55 to 70 who had recovered from COVID-19.

This clone was found once. This rearrangement joins TRBV3-1 (or the pseudogene TRBV3-2) to TRBJ1-2, with TRBD1 as a possible D gene (6 bases). V lost 1 base, J lost 7 bases, and 13 bases lay in between. Germline values: CDR1 LGHDT, CDR2 YNNKEL (reference sequence). This CDR3 has 14 residues. The CDR3 region is CASSQVQGLRGYTF. DNA of the CDR3: TGTGCCAGCAGCCAAGTACAGGGCCTTCGTGGCTACACCTTC.

In nucleotides, the CDR3 is TGTGCCAGCAGCTTAGTTAGGACAAACTATGGCTACACCTTC. Amino acids: CASSLVRTNYGYTF. The chain links TRBV7-2 to TRBJ1-2; D may be TRBD1 (5 bases). Germline-derived CDR1 and CDR2 are SGHTA and FQGNSA. The ends were cut back, 1 base at V and 2 bases at J, with 8 bases in the middle. This CDR3 has 14 residues.

The rearrangement links TRBV27 to TRBJ1-5, with 11 bases identical to TRBD1. Germline trimming cut 0 bases from V and 9 bases from J; bases unmatched to any gene: 1. Germline CDR1 reads MNHEY; CDR2 reads SMNVEV (reference sequence). The CDR3 spans 14 residues. The CDR3 region has the DNA TGTGCCAGCAGTTTATCGGGACAGGGGGGGCCCCAGCATTTT. Amino acid sequence: CASSLSGQGGPQHF.

The chain carries TRBV6-5 and TRBJ1-2; D is undetermined. V lost 2 bases, J lost 0 bases, and 7 bases lay in between. CDR3 length: 14 amino acids. CDR1 and CDR2 (germline): MNHEY, SVGAGI. CDR3 sequence: CASSYGPANYGYTF. In DNA form, the CDR3 reads TGTGCCAGCAGTTACGGTCCAGCTAACTATGGCTACACCTTC.

J is TRBJ1-4 and V is TRBV30; TRBD1 agrees at 7 bases. V shed 3 bases, J shed 7 bases, and the junction held 20 bases outside the gene matches. Germline CDR1 and CDR2: GTSNPN and SVGIG (reference sequence). CDR3 size: 18 residues. As DNA, the CDR3 is TGTGCCTGGAGAGGGGGACATCTGCTTCGCCCAGGGGGTGAAAAACTGTTTTTT. It yields the protein CAWRGGHLLRPGGEKLFF. Using reference TRBV30 and TRBJ1-4 for the parts outside the CDR3, the full variable domain is SQTIHQWPATLVQPVGSPLSLECTVEGTSNPNLYWYRQAAGRGLQLLFYSVGIGQISSEVPQNLSASRPQDRQFILSSKKLLLSDSGFYLCAWRGGHLLRPGGEKLFFGSGTQLSVL.

This clone was recorded a few times. J is TRBJ2-2 and V is TRBV30; TRBD2 matches at 11 bases. This CDR3 has 20 residues. Trimming removed 3 bases from V and 2 bases from J; junction bases left unmatched: 17. In germline, CDR1 is GTSNPN, CDR2 SVGIG (reference sequence). The CDR3 DNA sequence: TGTGCCTGGAGAGGTACGACCGGCATCGGGACTAGCGGAAACACCGGGGAGCTGTTTTTT. It yields the protein CAWRGTTGIGTSGNTGELFF.

The chain carries TRBV6-5 and TRBJ1-4, with 9 bases matching TRBD1. The CDR3 extends over 14 amino acids. V trimming: 6 bases; J trimming: 7 bases; junction bases outside the gene matches: 6. Germline-derived CDR1 and CDR2 are MNHEY and SVGAGI. For the CDR3, the DNA is TGTGCCAGCAGAAACAGGGGGCCCGGTGAAAAACTGTTTTTT. Translation gives CASRNRGPGEKLFF.

The genes are TRBV5-1 and TRBJ2-3; possibly TRBD1 for D (7 bases). The CDR3 runs 14 residues. V shed 6 bases and J shed 5 bases, with 16 bases lying between them. Germline V gene sequence: CDR1 SGHRS, CDR2 YFSETQ. Written as DNA, the CDR3 is TGCGCCAGCACCCCCAGGGGGGACAAAGATACGCAGTATTTT. This translates into CASTPRGDKDTQYF.

The genes are TRBV30 and TRBJ2-6, with D maybe TRBD1 (6 bases). In germline, CDR1 is GTSNPN, CDR2 SVGIG (reference sequence). Deletions cut 2 bases from V and 12 bases from J, with 23 bases between. The CDR3 runs to 16 residues. DNA of the CDR3: TGTGCCTGGAGTTCGCTAGAACAGGGTAAACCTGGCGTCCTGACTTTC. Protein: CAWSSLEQGKPGVLTF.

The chain has TRBV4-1 and TRBJ2-7, with TRBD2 matching 10 bases. The V gene's germline CDR1 is MGHRA and CDR2 YSYEKL. V gave up 2 bases and J gave up 3 bases; unmatched junction bases: 4. The CDR3 is made up of 15 amino acids. CDR3 nucleotide sequence: TGCGCCAGCAGCCAACCGGGACTAGCGCTCTACGAGCAGTACTTC. The encoded protein is CASSQPGLALYEQYF.

The genes are TRBV6-5 and TRBJ1-3; no clear D. Trimming cost V 0 bases and J 8 bases, with 14 bases left between them. CDR1 and CDR2 from the germline V gene are MNHEY and SVGAGI. CDR3 length: 15 residues. Here the CDR3 reads CASSYSAYPPDTIYF. DNA of the CDR3: TGTGCCAGCAGTTACTCAGCGTATCCCCCAGACACCATATATTTT.

In its sample, this clone was seen a few times. The CDR3 region is CASSYSLDSIYF. The DNA of the CDR3 is TGTGCCAGCAGTTACTCCCTGGACAGCATATATTTT. The J gene is TRBJ1-3, the V gene TRBV6-6, with D perhaps TRBD1 (6 bases). The germline V gene encodes CDR1 MNHNY and CDR2 SVGAGI (reference sequence). CDR3 size: 12 residues. Trimming pared 0 bases from V and 12 bases from J, leaving 9 bases between.